These 28 T cell receptor beta chains originate from one sample sequenced in a study of Tregs in tolerant kidney transplant recipients. Related graft donors supplied nonmyeloablative bone marrow transplants, and mixed chimerism was transient. The repertoire was sequenced with immunoSEQ multiplex PCR; TCRdb's copy has only in-frame clones and lacks some. Among about 81,000 clones listed, roughly nine tenths were seen once. Here the sequenced sample was CD4+ T cells from blood (PBMCs), taken 24 months after the transplant. The receptors were sampled from a human patient who received a combined kidney and bone marrow transplant. Some T cells may be provided by the graft donor.

This chain connects TRBV5-8 to TRBJ2-3; D ambiguous. From germline, CDR1 is SGHTS and CDR2 YDEGEE. Trimming took 4 bases from V and 4 from J, leaving 10 bases between them. The CDR3 contains 13 residues. The CDR3 bases are TGTGCCAGCAGCCTAAGAGGAGCAGATACGCAGTATTTT. Its protein product is CASSLRGADTQYF.

V usage is TRBV19 and J usage is TRBJ2-7; 7 nucleotides match TRBD1. J gave up 2 bases and V 3 bases, and 13 bases lay outside the gene matches. The CDR3 extends over 17 amino acids. Germline V gene sequence: CDR1 LNHDA, CDR2 SQIVND (reference sequence). CDR3 amino acids: CASSIRGQFLPPYEQYF. The CDR3 DNA reads TGTGCCAGTAGTATTCGGGGACAGTTCCTCCCCCCCTACGAGCAGTACTTC.

V gene TRBV21-1 combines with J gene TRBJ1-5; TRBD1 is the table's D call, not checked against the DNA. TRBV21-1 is designated a pseudogene. The CDR3 is made up of 15 amino acids. The CDR3 reads CASSQGTDSNQPQHF. CDR3 DNA: TGTGCCAGCAGCCAGGGGACCGATAGCAATCAGCCCCAGCATTTT.

V gene TRBV28 combines with J gene TRBJ1-6; perhaps TRBD1 as D (5 bases). The V and J ends lost 6 bases and 7 bases respectively, with 16 bases between them. Germline V lookup: CDR1 MDHEN, CDR2 SYDVKM. The CDR3 totals 15 residues. Written as DNA, the CDR3 is TGTGCCAGCAGCATCCCACAGGTGGGAAATTCACCCCTCCACTTT. Translated: CASSIPQVGNSPLHF.

This chain links TRBV7-3 with TRBJ2-1, with D possibly TRBD2 on 6 matching bases. CDR1 is SGHTA, CDR2 FQGTGA, per germline. The CDR3 sequence is 16 residues long. V lost 0 bases and J lost 3, with 12 bases in between. The CDR3 reads CASSLTGGPLYNEQFF. The CDR3 nucleotides are TGTGCCAGCAGCTTAACGGGGGGTCCCCTCTACAATGAGCAGTTCTTC.

This rearrangement joins TRBV11-3 to TRBJ1-2; the D gene is possibly TRBD1 (6 bases). CDR1 is SGHNT and CDR2 is YENEEA in the germline V gene. V lost 5 bases and J lost 3, with 13 bases in between. The CDR3 covers 14 residues. DNA for the CDR3: TGTGCCAGCAGCCCCGCCCCAGGGGACTATGGCTACACCTTC. Translating gives CASSPAPGDYGYTF.

J is TRBJ2-7 and V is TRBV11-2; possibly TRBD1 for D (6 bases). This CDR3 contains 14 residues. The germline V and J ends were trimmed by 6 bases and 4 bases, with 16 bases remaining between them. Germline V gene lookup returns CDR1 SGHAT and CDR2 FQNNGV. The CDR3 DNA reads TGTGCCAGCAGGACAATCCTACAGGGTTACGAGCAGTACTTC. Amino acid sequence: CASRTILQGYEQYF.

J is TRBJ2-7 and V is TRBV7-2, with 11 positions matching TRBD2. Germline trimming cut 3 bases from V and 3 bases from J; bases unmatched to any gene: 4. CDR1 is SGHTA and CDR2 is FQGNSA in the germline V gene. This CDR3 has 15 residues. The CDR3 spells CASSLVTSGSYEQYF. The CDR3 coding sequence is TGTGCCAGCAGCTTGGTCACTAGCGGGAGCTACGAGCAGTACTTC.

This clone was counted a single time. V is TRBV7-3 and J is TRBJ2-3; 7 positions match TRBD2. CDR1 SGHTA and CDR2 FQGTGA come from the germline V gene. V shed 3 bases, J shed 3 bases, and the junction held 0 bases outside the gene matches. The CDR3 covers 13 residues. In DNA, the CDR3 is TGTGCCAGCAGCTTCGGGGGGACAGATACGCAGTATTTT. It codes for CASSFGGTDTQYF.

This clone was seen a single time. The rearrangement joins TRBV19 to TRBJ2-5; 10 bases align to TRBD2. This CDR3 has 15 amino acids. Unmatched junction bases numbered 7, after V lost 4 bases and J lost 5 bases. Germline V gene lookup returns CDR1 LNHDA and CDR2 SQIVND (reference sequence). CDR3 loop: CASSTTSGFYETQYF. In DNA, the CDR3 is TGTGCCAGTAGTACGACTAGCGGGTTTTATGAGACCCAGTACTTC.

This clone was seen once. The CDR3 is CASSLGRHTDTQYF. DNA of the CDR3: TGTGCCAGCAGCTTAGGCAGGCACACAGATACGCAGTATTTT. The chain couples TRBV7-3 to TRBJ2-3, with D hard to call. Looked up from germline, CDR1 is SGHTA and CDR2 is FQGTGA. Trimming shortened V by 2 bases and J by 2 bases, and 8 bases separated the two germline ends. The CDR3 is 14 amino acids.

The count of this clone is one. The gene calls are TRBV30 and TRBJ1-1; 7 bases agree with TRBD1. This CDR3 contains 14 residues. Germline V lookup: CDR1 GTSNPN, CDR2 SVGIG (reference sequence). The V segment lost 1 base and the J segment 6 bases; nucleotides outside the gene matches: 8. This CDR3 reads CAWSDSARGAEAFF. The CDR3, as DNA: TGTGCCTGGAGTGATTCGGCCAGGGGGGCTGAAGCTTTCTTT.

V gene TRBV7-6 combines with J gene TRBJ1-1; 7 bases agree with TRBD1. Germline CDR1 SGHVS, CDR2 FNYEAQ. V lost 3 bases, J lost 4 bases, and 11 bases stayed unmatched. This CDR3 contains 16 residues. As DNA, the CDR3 is TGTGCCAGCAGCTTTCATAGAGGGGGCTCGGGCACTGAAGCTTTCTTT. Its protein is CASSFHRGGSGTEAFF.

As concerns this clone: The same CDR3 also results from other DNA sequences found in this sample. The chain recombines TRBV7-2 with TRBJ1-6, with 8 bases fitting TRBD1. CDR3 length equals 14 residues. The germline CDR1 and CDR2 sequences are SGHTA and FQGNSA. J gave up 5 bases and V 4 bases, and 1 base lay outside the gene matches. This CDR3 reads CASSSGQDNSPLHF. The CDR3 nucleotides are TGTGCCAGCAGCTCGGGACAGGATAATTCACCCCTCCACTTT.

The J gene is TRBJ1-5, the V gene TRBV18; a possible D gene is TRBD1 (5 bases). Germline V gene data show CDR1 as KGHSH and CDR2 as LQKENI. The germline V and J ends were trimmed by 6 bases and 6 bases, with 15 bases remaining between them. The CDR3 spans 14 residues. CDR3 nucleotide sequence: TGTGCCAGCTCCTGGGGCACCTACTCTCAGCCCCAGCATTTT. As protein: CASSWGTYSQPQHF.

This rearrangement joins TRBV6-5 to TRBJ2-1, with 10 bases matching TRBD2. The CDR3 has 16 amino acids. Germline V gives CDR1 MNHEY, CDR2 SVGAGI. V lost 4 bases and J lost 4; bases outside the gene matches: 7. CDR3 sequence (DNA): TGTGCCAGCAGTTTGGCTAGCGGGGGCGGATACAATGAGCAGTTCTTC. Translation gives CASSLASGGGYNEQFF.

V and J are TRBV19 and TRBJ2-7; 13 bases line up with TRBD2. The CDR3 covers 17 residues. In germline, CDR1 is LNHDA, CDR2 SQIVND (reference sequence). V lost 5 bases to trimming and J lost 6 bases; unmatched junction nucleotides: 13. The CDR3 spells CASSRVSGTSGIREQYF. In DNA, the CDR3 is TGTGCCAGTAGTCGAGTTTCAGGGACTAGCGGGATCCGCGAGCAGTACTTC.

This clone was observed many times. The rearrangement joins TRBV7-9 to TRBJ2-1, with D perhaps TRBD1 (6 bases). Germline CDR1 reads SEHNR; CDR2 reads FQNEAQ (reference sequence). Trimming stripped 8 bases from V and 3 bases from J, with 11 bases between. This CDR3 comprises 13 residues. CDR3: CASLEDSYNEQFF. The CDR3 nucleotides are TGTGCCAGCCTCGAGGACAGCTACAATGAGCAGTTCTTC.

This chain joins TRBV18 and TRBJ2-5; TRBD1 matches at 9 bases. Germline V gene data show CDR1 as KGHSH and CDR2 as LQKENI. This CDR3 comprises 14 residues. Trimming cost V 4 bases and J 5 bases; bases outside gene matches: 5. The CDR3 loop reads CASSLRTGDETQYF. CDR3 nucleotides: TGTGCCAGCTCACTCCGGACAGGGGACGAGACCCAGTACTTC.

The rearrangement joins TRBV7-9 to TRBJ1-2; D not resolved. Per the germline V gene, CDR1 is SEHNR and CDR2 is FQNEAQ (reference sequence). The CDR3 consists of 14 residues. Trimming left V 5 bases short and J 6 bases short, with 16 bases between. DNA for the CDR3: TGTGCCAGCAGCCCCAGCACGGGAGAGAATGGCTACACCTTC. Its protein product is CASSPSTGENGYTF.

The chain uses TRBV29-1 and TRBJ1-2; TRBD1 matches at 7 bases. V dropped 7 bases and J dropped 3; count of bases not matched to a gene: 5. The V gene's germline CDR1 is SQVTM and CDR2 ANQGSEA. The CDR3 has 12 amino acids. The CDR3 region has the DNA TGCAGCGCCCCCGGACAGGACTATGGCTACACCTTC. Encoded protein: CSAPGQDYGYTF.

This chain links TRBV5-5 with TRBJ1-5; 9 nucleotides align to TRBD1. Per germline, CDR1 SGHKS and CDR2 YYEKEE (reference sequence). After removal of 4 bases from V and 7 bases from J, the junction contained 6 bases not matched to a gene. The CDR3 totals 14 residues. CDR3 nucleotides: TGTGCCAGCAGCACGGACAGGGGAGGACAGCCCCAGCATTTT. Protein sequence: CASSTDRGGQPQHF.

V gene TRBV7-2 combines with J gene TRBJ2-7; 7 bases fit TRBD1. The V and J ends lost 5 bases and 1 base, in that order; junction bases with no gene match: 8. CDR1 and CDR2 from the germline V gene are SGHTA and FQGNSA. The CDR3 has 15 residues. CDR3 protein: CASSPQGYPSYEQYF. The CDR3 DNA reads as TGTGCCAGCAGCCCACAGGGGTACCCTTCCTACGAGCAGTACTTC.

This rearrangement joins TRBV5-8 to TRBJ2-5, with a weak D call TRBD1 (5 bases). In germline, CDR1 is SGHTS, CDR2 YDEGEE. CDR3 size: 16 residues. Trimming shortened V by 5 bases and J by 5 bases, and 22 bases separated the two germline ends. The DNA of the CDR3 is TGTGCCAGCAGTGTGGGCAGGGCCACCTTCGGGGAGACCCAGTACTTC. Its protein is CASSVGRATFGETQYF.

This sequence joins TRBV11-3 and TRBJ2-7, with D tentatively TRBD2 (5 bases). V lost 0 bases and J lost 2, with 14 bases in between. Germline CDR1 reads SGHNT; CDR2 reads YENEEA. The CDR3 contains 16 residues. In nucleotides, the CDR3 is TGTGCCAGCAGCTTAGATTTGATAGGGAGCACCTACGAGCAGTACTTC. As protein: CASSLDLIGSTYEQYF.

The rearrangement joins TRBV30 to TRBJ2-2; D remains unclear. The V end lost 0 bases, the J end lost 4 bases, and 6 bases lay between the germline ends. The germline V gene encodes CDR1 GTSNPN and CDR2 SVGIG (reference sequence). The CDR3 covers 13 residues. For the CDR3, the DNA is TGTGCCTGGAGTGTTCTCCGCACCGGGGAGCTGTTTTTT. Its protein is CAWSVLRTGELFF.

This sequence joins TRBV7-2 and TRBJ2-1; 8 nucleotides line up with TRBD2. Losses at the gene ends were 5 bases for V and 7 bases for J; bases not matched to a gene: 10. The CDR3 runs 15 residues. Germline values: CDR1 SGHTA, CDR2 FQGNSA. The CDR3: CASSGGLDVRNEQFF. The CDR3, as DNA: TGTGCCAGCAGCGGGGGACTAGACGTGAGAAATGAGCAGTTCTTC. Supplemented by reference TRBV7-2 and TRBJ2-1, the full variable domain reads GAGVSQSPSNKVTEKGKDVELRCDPISGHTALYWYRQSLGQGLEFLIYFQGNSAPDKSGLPSDRFSAERTGGSVSTLTIQRTQQEDSAVYLCASSGGLDVRNEQFFGPGTRLTVL.

The chain couples TRBV4-3 to TRBJ2-1, with 10 positions matching TRBD2. V trimming: 2 bases; J trimming: 1 base; junction bases outside the gene matches: 5. The CDR3 covers 17 residues. Germline V gives CDR1 LGHNA, CDR2 YSLEER. The chain's CDR3 is CASSQKIAGGSYNEQFF. The CDR3 nucleotides are TGCGCCAGCAGCCAAAAAATAGCGGGGGGTTCCTACAATGAGCAGTTCTTC.